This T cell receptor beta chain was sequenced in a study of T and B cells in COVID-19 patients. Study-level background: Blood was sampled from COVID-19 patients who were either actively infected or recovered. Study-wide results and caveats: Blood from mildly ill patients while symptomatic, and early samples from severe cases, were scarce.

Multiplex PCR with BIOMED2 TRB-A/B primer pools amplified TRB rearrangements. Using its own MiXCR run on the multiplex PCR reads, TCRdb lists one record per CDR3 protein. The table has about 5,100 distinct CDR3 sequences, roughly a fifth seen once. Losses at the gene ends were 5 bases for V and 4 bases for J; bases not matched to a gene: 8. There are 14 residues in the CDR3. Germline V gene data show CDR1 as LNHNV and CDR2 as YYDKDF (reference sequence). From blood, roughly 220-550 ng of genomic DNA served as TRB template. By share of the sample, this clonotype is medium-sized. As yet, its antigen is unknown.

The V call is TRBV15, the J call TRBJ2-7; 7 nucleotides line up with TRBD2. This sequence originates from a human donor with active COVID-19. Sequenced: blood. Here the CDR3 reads CATSPGGFTYEQYF. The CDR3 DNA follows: TGTGCCACCAGCCCCGGGGGGTTTACGTACGAGCAGTACTTC.